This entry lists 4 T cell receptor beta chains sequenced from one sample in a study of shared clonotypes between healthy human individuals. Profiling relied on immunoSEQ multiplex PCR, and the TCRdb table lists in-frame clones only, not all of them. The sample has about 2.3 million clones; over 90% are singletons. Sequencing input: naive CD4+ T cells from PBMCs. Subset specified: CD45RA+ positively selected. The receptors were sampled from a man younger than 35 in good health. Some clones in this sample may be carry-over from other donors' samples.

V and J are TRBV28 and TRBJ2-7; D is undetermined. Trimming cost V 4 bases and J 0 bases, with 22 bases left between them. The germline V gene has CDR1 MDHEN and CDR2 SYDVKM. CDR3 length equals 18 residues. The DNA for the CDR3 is TGTGCCAGCAGTTCCATTTACTCCGGACCTACGAACTCCTACGAGCAGTACTTC. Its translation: CASSSIYSGPTNSYEQYF.

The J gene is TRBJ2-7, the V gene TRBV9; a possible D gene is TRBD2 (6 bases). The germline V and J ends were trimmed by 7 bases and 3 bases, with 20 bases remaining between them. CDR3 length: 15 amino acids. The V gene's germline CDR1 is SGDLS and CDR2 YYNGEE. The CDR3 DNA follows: TGTGCCAGCTCCCCGAGGCCGGGACTCAGCTACGAGCAGTACTTC. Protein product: CASSPRPGLSYEQYF. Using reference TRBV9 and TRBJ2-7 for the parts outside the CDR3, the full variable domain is DSGVTQTPKHLITATGQRVTLRCSPRSGDLSVYWYQQSLDQGLQFLIQYYNGEERAKGNILERFSAQQFPDLHSELNLSSLELGDSALYFCASSPRPGLSYEQYFGPGTRLTVT.

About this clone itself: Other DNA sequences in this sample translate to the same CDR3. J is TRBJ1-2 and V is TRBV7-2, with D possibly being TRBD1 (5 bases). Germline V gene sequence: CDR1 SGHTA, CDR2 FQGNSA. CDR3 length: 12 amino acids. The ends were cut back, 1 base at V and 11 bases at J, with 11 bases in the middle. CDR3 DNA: TGTGCCAGCAGCTTAGGGAGGGGAGGGTACACCTTC. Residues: CASSLGRGGYTF.

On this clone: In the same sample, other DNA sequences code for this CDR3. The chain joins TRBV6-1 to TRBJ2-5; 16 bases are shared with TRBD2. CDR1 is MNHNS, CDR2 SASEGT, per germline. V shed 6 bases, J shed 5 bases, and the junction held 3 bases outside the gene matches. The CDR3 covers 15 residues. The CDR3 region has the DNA TGTGCCAGCAGCAAGGGACTAGCGGGGGGGGAGACCCAGTACTTC. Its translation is CASSKGLAGGETQYF.